This entry lists 32 T cell receptor beta chains sequenced from one sample in a study of coeliac disease. TCRdb's table, derived via immunoSEQ multiplex PCR, lists solely in-frame clones and lacks some. In the table there are about 4,900 clones, 65% to 70% of which are singletons. Sequenced: lymphocytes from the gut lamina propria. Source of these receptors: a woman in her thirties or forties.

The chain joins TRBV23-1 to TRBJ2-1, with TRBD2 matching 11 bases. TRBV23-1 is marked as an open reading frame, function uncertain. The CDR3 has 17 amino acids. With V trimmed by 6 bases and J by 10 bases, 17 bases remained unmatched. CDR3 amino acids: CASSQPGVLAGGREQFF. DNA of the CDR3: TGCGCCAGCAGCCAGCCCGGTGTTTTAGCGGGAGGGAGGGAGCAGTTCTTC.

The chain employs TRBV19 and TRBJ2-7, with 14 bases aligning to TRBD2. Germline V lookup: CDR1 LNHDA, CDR2 SQIVND (reference sequence). This CDR3 spans 17 amino acids. With V trimmed by 3 bases and J by 7 bases, 11 bases remained unmatched. In DNA form, the CDR3 reads TGTGCCAGTAGTATTTTACTTCCGGGACTAGCGGGAGATGAGCAGTACTTC. Encoded protein: CASSILLPGLAGDEQYF.

V is TRBV5-4 and J is TRBJ2-7, with 9 bases that match TRBD2. V lost 4 bases, J lost 5 bases, and 13 bases stayed unmatched. The CDR3 sequence is 16 residues long. Germline V gene lookup returns CDR1 SGHNT and CDR2 YYREEE (reference sequence). Here the CDR3 DNA reads TGTGCCAGCAGCCCTGGAGGCGGGAGGGCCGTCGACGAGCAGTACTTC. As protein: CASSPGGGRAVDEQYF.

The chain has TRBV30 and TRBJ1-1, with D maybe TRBD1 (5 bases). Germline V gene data show CDR1 as GTSNPN and CDR2 as SVGIG (reference sequence). The CDR3 totals 12 residues. V lost 1 base and J 4 bases, leaving 7 bases between the germline ends. The CDR3 reads CAWSEGFTEAFF. The CDR3 nucleotides read TGTGCCTGGAGTGAGGGGTTCACTGAAGCTTTCTTT.

This clone occurred once. The chain employs TRBV2 and TRBJ2-5; D ambiguous. Trimming removed 4 bases at V and 10 bases at J, with 10 bases between. Germline-derived CDR1 and CDR2 are SNHLY and FYNNEI. The CDR3 has 11 amino acids. The CDR3 DNA reads as TGTGCCAGCAGTGGAGCTTATTTCCAGTACTTC. Translating gives CASSGAYFQYF. Supplemented by reference TRBV2 and TRBJ2-5, the full variable domain reads EPEVTQTPSHQVTQMGQEVILRCVPISNHLYFYWYRQILGQKVEFLVSFYNNEISEKSEIFDDQFSVERPDGSNFTLKIRSTKLEDSAMYFCASSGAYFQYFGPGTRLLVL.

The chain uses TRBV6-1 and TRBJ2-7; TRBD2 matches at 9 bases. The length of the CDR3 is 13 residues. V was clipped by 4 bases and J by 3 bases; unmatched bases: 1. CDR1 and CDR2 from the germline V gene are MNHNS and SASEGT. The CDR3 DNA is TGTGCCAGCAGTGCTAGCGGGAACTACGAGCAGTACTTC. This gives the protein CASSASGNYEQYF.

The V call is TRBV28, the J call TRBJ2-5; D gene uncertain. V lost 2 bases to trimming and J lost 1 base, with 8 bases between them. Germline CDR1 MDHEN, CDR2 SYDVKM. This CDR3 comprises 14 residues. CDR3 amino acids: CASSLSSPQETQYF. The CDR3 nucleotides are TGTGCCAGCAGTTTAAGTAGTCCCCAAGAGACCCAGTACTTC.

This chain uses TRBV6-5 with TRBJ2-5, with TRBD2 as a possible D gene (6 bases). Trimming left V 10 bases short and J 3 bases short, with 12 bases between. This CDR3 region has 12 residues. CDR1 is MNHEY and CDR2 is SVGAGI in the germline V gene. CDR3 residues: CANAGRKETQYF. CDR3 DNA sequence: TGTGCCAACGCCGGGAGAAAAGAGACCCAGTACTTC.

The chain employs TRBV5-1 and TRBJ2-2, with 10 nucleotides matching TRBD1. Looked up from germline, CDR1 is SGHRS and CDR2 is YFSETQ. The V segment lost 2 bases and the J segment 4 bases; nucleotides outside the gene matches: 2. The CDR3 is 15 residues long. CDR3 sequence: CASSFRDRGTGELFF. Written as DNA, the CDR3 is TGCGCCAGCAGCTTCCGGGACAGGGGCACCGGGGAGCTGTTTTTT.

V gene TRBV15 combines with J gene TRBJ1-3; possibly TRBD1 for D (6 bases). The CDR3 runs to 15 residues. The V gene's germline CDR1 is LNHNV and CDR2 YYDKDF (reference sequence). Trimming took 3 bases from V and 1 from J, leaving 10 bases between them. The CDR3 loop is CATSRRGGSGNTIYF. DNA for the CDR3: TGTGCCACCAGCAGGCGAGGGGGATCTGGAAACACCATATATTTT.

The chain uses TRBV2 and TRBJ1-1, with TRBD1 matching 10 bases. Germline assignment: CDR1 SNHLY and CDR2 FYNNEI. This CDR3 is 15 amino acids long. V dropped 6 bases and J dropped 4; count of bases not matched to a gene: 8. CDR3 sequence (DNA): TGTGCCAGCAGGGAGGGACAGGGGTGGAGCACTGAAGCTTTCTTT. Protein product: CASREGQGWSTEAFF.

The V and J genes are TRBV5-1 and TRBJ2-3; the match to TRBD1 covers 7 bases. Germline CDR1 and CDR2: SGHRS and YFSETQ. This CDR3 comprises 14 residues. Losses at the gene ends were 5 bases for V and 0 bases for J; bases not matched to a gene: 3. For the CDR3, the DNA is TGCGCCAGCAGTGGACAGGACAGCACAGATACGCAGTATTTT. Residues: CASSGQDSTDTQYF.

This CDR3 is CASRANRDNQPQHF. The CDR3 DNA sequence: TGTGCCAGCAGAGCCAACAGGGACAATCAGCCCCAGCATTTT. The rearrangement links TRBV2 to TRBJ1-5; D possibly corresponds to TRBD1 (6 bases). This CDR3 is built from 14 residues. Germline-derived CDR1 and CDR2 are SNHLY and FYNNEI. V was shortened by 6 bases and J by 3 bases, with 12 bases between the two germline ends.

This clone has just a few counts. This chain uses TRBV28 with TRBJ2-4; 10 positions match TRBD2. The CDR3 length is 16 residues. Trimming removed 6 bases from V and 0 bases from J; junction bases left unmatched: 5. Germline loops: CDR1 MDHEN, CDR2 SYDVKM. The CDR3 is CASSPGLAKAKNIQYF. CDR3 sequence (DNA): TGTGCCAGCAGCCCGGGACTAGCGAAAGCCAAAAACATTCAGTACTTC.

V and J are TRBV13 and TRBJ1-1; possible D gene TRBD1, 6 bases. The CDR3 contains 12 residues. CDR1 PRHDT and CDR2 FYEKMQ come from the germline V gene (reference sequence). V was pared by 2 bases and J by 6 bases, with 7 bases between. The CDR3 DNA reads as TGTGCCAGCAGCTTATGGACAGCTGAAGCTTTCTTT. Translating it yields CASSLWTAEAFF.

CDR3 DNA: TGTGCCAGCAGCTCACAGGGGGCGCGAAACACTGAAGCTTTCTTT. Translating it yields CASSSQGARNTEAFF. This chain joins TRBV7-8 and TRBJ1-1, with 9 nucleotides matching TRBD1. In germline, CDR1 is SGHVS, CDR2 FQNEAQ. V lost 4 bases to trimming and J lost 2 bases; unmatched junction nucleotides: 5. The CDR3 covers 15 residues.

V usage is TRBV5-8 and J usage is TRBJ2-3, with a possible D match to TRBD2 (5 bases). Germline CDR1 and CDR2: SGHTS and YDEGEE. V gave up 0 bases and J gave up 3 bases, with 5 bases separating them. The CDR3 extends over 13 amino acids. The CDR3 region has the DNA TGTGCCAGCAGCTTGGCGGGGACAGATACGCAGTATTTT. This gives the protein CASSLAGTDTQYF.

V and J are TRBV10-2 and TRBJ2-7; 10 bases align to TRBD2. Germline trimming cut 6 bases from V and 1 base from J; bases unmatched to any gene: 6. There are 15 residues in the CDR3. Germline lookup yields CDR1 WSHSY and CDR2 SAAADI. The CDR3 reads CASSMGTSASYEQYF. Here the CDR3 DNA reads TGCGCCAGCAGCATGGGGACTAGCGCATCCTACGAGCAGTACTTC.

DNA for the CDR3: TGTGCCAGCAGCTTAAGGGGCTCAAGGGCGCCAGATACGCAGTATTTT. As protein: CASSLRGSRAPDTQYF. The chain recombines TRBV11-2 with TRBJ2-3; weak D call: TRBD1 (5 bases). Germline values: CDR1 SGHAT, CDR2 FQNNGV. The V gene lost 2 bases and the J gene lost 4 bases, with 16 bases spanning the gap. CDR3 length equals 16 residues.

The chain has TRBV10-1 and TRBJ2-7, with TRBD1 as a possible D gene (6 bases). The CDR3 is 14 amino acids. The V gene lost 9 bases and the J gene lost 0 bases, with 15 bases spanning the gap. Germline CDR1 and CDR2: WNHNN and SYGVQD (reference sequence). The CDR3 spells CARRGAGVSYEQYF. The CDR3 DNA follows: TGCGCCAGGCGAGGGGCAGGGGTCTCCTACGAGCAGTACTTC.

This clone was counted a few times. This chain joins TRBV7-9 and TRBJ1-5; possibly TRBD1 for D (6 bases). Germline loops: CDR1 SEHNR, CDR2 FQNEAQ (reference sequence). V was clipped by 10 bases and J by 3 bases, with 19 bases between them. The CDR3 spans 15 residues. The CDR3 loop is CATGYGQTNNQPQHF. The CDR3 bases are TGTGCCACCGGGTACGGACAGACGAACAATCAGCCCCAGCATTTT.

This clone was observed a single time. The chain has TRBV9 and TRBJ2-7; 8 positions agree with TRBD1. The V gene end was trimmed by 4 bases and the J gene end by 2 bases; junction bases not matched to a gene: 5. In germline, CDR1 is SGDLS, CDR2 YYNGEE. CDR3 size: 14 residues. The CDR3 DNA reads as TGTGCCAGCAGCCCCGGGACAGGTGCCTACGAGCAGTACTTC. Amino acid sequence: CASSPGTGAYEQYF.

V gene TRBV6-6 combines with J gene TRBJ2-7, with a possible D match to TRBD2 (7 bases). The length of the CDR3 is 12 residues. Germline V CDR1 and CDR2: MNHNY, SVGAGI (reference sequence). The chain's CDR3 is CAGGPRNDEQYF. The CDR3 nucleotides read TGTGCGGGGGGGCCGAGAAACGACGAGCAGTACTTC.

This clone was counted between two and nine times. The chain combines TRBV6-6 with TRBJ2-1; tentatively, D is TRBD2 (6 bases). V lost 5 bases to trimming and J lost 4 bases, with 15 bases between them. Germline V gene data show CDR1 as MNHNY and CDR2 as SVGAGI (reference sequence). The CDR3 runs to 15 residues. CDR3 coding DNA: TGTGCCAGCAGTCCCCTGGCGGGGTCGTACAATGAGCAGTTCTTC. As protein: CASSPLAGSYNEQFF.

This chain links TRBV19 with TRBJ2-6; D is undetermined. Deletions cut 5 bases from V and 5 bases from J, with 22 bases between. Germline values: CDR1 LNHDA, CDR2 SQIVND (reference sequence). The CDR3 length is 18 residues. The CDR3 region is CASSPCLKSQSRANVLTF. CDR3 DNA sequence: TGTGCCAGTAGTCCTTGCTTGAAATCACAAAGTCGGGCCAACGTCCTGACTTTC. The whole variable domain, remainder taken from reference TRBV19 and TRBJ2-6, is DGGITQSPKYLFRKEGQNVTLSCEQNLNHDAMYWYRQDPGQGLRLIYYSQIVNDFQKGDIAEGYSVSREKKESFPLTVTSAQKNPTAFYLCASSPCLKSQSRANVLTFGAGSRLTVL.

This chain links TRBV9 with TRBJ1-2, with a weak D call TRBD1 (5 bases). In germline, CDR1 is SGDLS, CDR2 YYNGEE. This CDR3 is built from 17 residues. V lost 4 bases and J lost 2, with 21 bases in between. CDR3 amino acids: CASSPGVEGEGNYGYTF. CDR3 sequence (DNA): TGTGCCAGCAGCCCAGGCGTAGAAGGGGAGGGAAACTATGGCTACACCTTC. The full variable domain, completed using reference TRBV9 and TRBJ1-2, is DSGVTQTPKHLITATGQRVTLRCSPRSGDLSVYWYQQSLDQGLQFLIQYYNGEERAKGNILERFSAQQFPDLHSELNLSSLELGDSALYFCASSPGVEGEGNYGYTFGSGTRLTVV.

The chain links TRBV29-1 to TRBJ2-2; 7 bases match TRBD1. Germline assignment: CDR1 SQVTM and CDR2 ANQGSEA. The CDR3 spans 13 residues. Unmatched junction bases numbered 2, after V lost 4 bases and J lost 3 bases. The CDR3 protein is CSVGDRDTGELFF. DNA for the CDR3: TGCAGCGTTGGCGACAGGGACACCGGGGAGCTGTTTTTT.

The V gene is TRBV12-5, the J gene TRBJ1-5, with 8 bases that match TRBD1. CDR1 is LGHNT, CDR2 FRNRAP, per germline. V shed 1 base, J shed 7 bases, and the junction held 9 bases outside the gene matches. This CDR3 has 16 residues. The CDR3: CASGLAGTGHHQPQHF. In DNA form, the CDR3 reads TGTGCTAGTGGTTTGGCCGGGACAGGCCACCACCAGCCCCAGCATTTT. The full variable domain, in which reference TRBV12-5 and TRBJ1-5 provide the parts outside the CDR3, is DARVTQTPRHKVTEMGQEVTMRCQPILGHNTVFWYRQTMMQGLELLAYFRNRAPLDDSGMPKDRFSAEMPDATLATLKIQPSEPRDSAVYFCASGLAGTGHHQPQHFGDGTRLSIL.

V and J are TRBV29-1 and TRBJ2-5; 7 bases are a match to TRBD1. Per the germline V gene, CDR1 is SQVTM and CDR2 is ANQGSEA. V lost 8 bases to trimming and J lost 2 bases; unmatched junction nucleotides: 11. This CDR3 comprises 14 residues. The CDR3 reads CSSSTGSWQETQYF. The CDR3 DNA sequence: TGCAGCTCTTCGACAGGGTCCTGGCAAGAGACCCAGTACTTC.

This chain uses TRBV5-1 with TRBJ1-2; D is perhaps TRBD1 (5 bases). Germline assignment: CDR1 SGHRS and CDR2 YFSETQ. The CDR3 has 14 amino acids. The ends were cut back, 5 bases at V and 6 bases at J, with 17 bases in the middle. In DNA form, the CDR3 reads TGCGCCAGCAGACGTGACAGTGGGCTTAATGGCTACACCTTC. It encodes CASRRDSGLNGYTF.

V gene TRBV7-6 combines with J gene TRBJ2-2, with 9 bases matching TRBD1. Germline trimming cut 0 bases from V and 4 bases from J; bases unmatched to any gene: 15. This CDR3 contains 20 residues. The germline V gene has CDR1 SGHVS and CDR2 FNYEAQ. The CDR3 loop reads CASSLASGTGIGVGTGELFF. The CDR3 bases are TGTGCCAGCAGCTTAGCCTCCGGGACAGGGATTGGAGTCGGCACCGGGGAGCTGTTTTTT.

This clone was observed a handful of times. The chain uses TRBV19 and TRBJ2-2; D is possibly TRBD2 (6 bases). The CDR3 extends over 14 amino acids. V was cut by 9 bases and J by 0 bases, with 11 bases left in between. CDR1 is LNHDA, CDR2 SQIVND, per germline (reference sequence). DNA of the CDR3: TGTGCCAGCGGTCGGGGGTCGAACACCGGGGAGCTGTTTTTT. It specifies CASGRGSNTGELFF.